The next 8 T cell receptor beta chains were all read from a single sample in a study of T cell responses to AZD1222 COVID-19 vaccine. Profiling relied on immunoSEQ multiplex PCR, and the TCRdb table lists in-frame clones only, not all of them. The table includes under 150,000 clones, around 90% detected once. The sequencing used peripheral blood, collected on day 0 of AZD1222 vaccination. These receptors were collected from an adult in good health.

This sequence joins TRBV19 and TRBJ2-3; tentative D call: TRBD1 (5 bases). V was shortened by 10 bases and J by 6 bases, with 11 bases between the two germline ends. The CDR3 has 11 residues. Germline lookup yields CDR1 LNHDA and CDR2 SQIVND (reference sequence). In DNA form, the CDR3 reads TGTGCCACCATAGGGGCGGATACGCAGTATTTT. It codes for CATIGADTQYF.

V and J are TRBV14 and TRBJ1-1; 8 bases match TRBD1. The V and J ends lost 1 base and 7 bases, in that order; junction bases with no gene match: 5. Germline assignment: CDR1 SGHDN and CDR2 FVKESK. This CDR3 has 14 amino acids. The CDR3 loop reads CASSQGTGYREAFF. The CDR3 bases are TGTGCCAGCAGCCAAGGGACAGGGTACCGTGAAGCTTTCTTT.

In the case of this clone: The sample holds other DNA sequences that translate to the same CDR3. This chain joins TRBV5-1 and TRBJ1-1; possibly TRBD1 for D (6 bases). CDR3 length equals 14 residues. CDR1 is SGHRS and CDR2 is YFSETQ in the germline V gene. V was clipped by 0 bases and J by 2 bases, with 8 bases between them. The DNA for the CDR3 is TGCGCCAGCAGCTTGGGGACAGCAAACACTGAAGCTTTCTTT. This gives the protein CASSLGTANTEAFF.

The chain is built from TRBV7-3 and TRBJ2-2, with a tentative D call TRBD2 (6 bases). The CDR3 length is 13 residues. Germline CDR1 is SGHTA and CDR2 is FQGTGA. Between the trimmed V and J ends, which lost 5 bases and 4 bases, there was a span of 8 bases. The CDR3 protein is CASSRGVTGELFF. CDR3 bases: TGTGCCAGCAGCCGCGGGGTCACCGGGGAGCTGTTTTTT.

The rearrangement links TRBV9 to TRBJ2-1; TRBD1 might be the D (5 bases). V was clipped by 4 bases and J by 2 bases, with 13 bases between them. Germline V gene data show CDR1 as SGDLS and CDR2 as YYNGEE. The CDR3 extends over 15 amino acids. CDR3 DNA: TGTGCCAGCAGCCAGGACACCCCGACCTACAATGAGCAGTTCTTC. This gives the protein CASSQDTPTYNEQFF.

The rearrangement joins TRBV19 to TRBJ1-2; tentative D call: TRBD1 (5 bases). Trimming left V 7 bases short and J 6 bases short, with 21 bases between. Per the germline V gene, CDR1 is LNHDA and CDR2 is SQIVND (reference sequence). The CDR3 is made up of 15 amino acids. Written as DNA, the CDR3 is TGTGCCAGTACCTATGCCCGACGGGAGGGGAATGGCTACACCTTC. This translates into CASTYARREGNGYTF.

This clone was counted a single time. The gene calls are TRBV12-3 or TRBV12-4 and TRBJ2-2; D unresolved. CDR3 length: 13 amino acids. V dropped 8 bases and J dropped 4 bases, with 11 bases sitting between them. CDR3 loop: CASSLPGTGELFF. In DNA form, the CDR3 reads TGTGCCAGCTCATTACCGGGCACCGGGGAGCTGTTTTTT.

This chain joins TRBV7-2 and TRBJ2-1; D is unclear. CDR1 is SGHTA, CDR2 FQGNSA, per germline. V gave up 5 bases and J gave up 5 bases, with 10 bases separating them. The CDR3 is 13 amino acids. In DNA, the CDR3 is TGTGCCAGCAGCCCAGCCTGGAACAATGAGCAGTTCTTC. This encodes CASSPAWNNEQFF.